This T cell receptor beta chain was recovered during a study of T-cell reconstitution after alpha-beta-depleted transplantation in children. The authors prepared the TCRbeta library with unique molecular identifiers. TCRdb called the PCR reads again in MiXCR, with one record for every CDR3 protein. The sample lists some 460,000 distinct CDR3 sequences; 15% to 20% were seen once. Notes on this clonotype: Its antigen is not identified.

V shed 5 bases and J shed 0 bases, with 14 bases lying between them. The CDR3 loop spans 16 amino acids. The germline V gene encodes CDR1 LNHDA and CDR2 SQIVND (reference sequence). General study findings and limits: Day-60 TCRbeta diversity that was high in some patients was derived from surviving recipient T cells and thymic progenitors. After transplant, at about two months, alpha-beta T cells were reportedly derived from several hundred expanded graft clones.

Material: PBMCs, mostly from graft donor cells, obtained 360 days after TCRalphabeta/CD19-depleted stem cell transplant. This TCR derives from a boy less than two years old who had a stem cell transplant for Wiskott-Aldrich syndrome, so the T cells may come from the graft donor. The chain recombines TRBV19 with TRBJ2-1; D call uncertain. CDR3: CASSRRGQSSYNEQFF. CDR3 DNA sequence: TGTGCCAGTAGTCGGCGCGGCCAAAGCTCCTACAATGAGCAGTTCTTC.